This T cell receptor beta chain was captured by sequencing in a study of T cells after yellow fever vaccination. This CDR3 comprises 13 residues. Germline assignment: CDR1 DFQATT and CDR2 SNEGSKA (reference sequence). V shed 5 bases and J shed 2 bases, with 11 bases lying between them. Points from the study as a whole: Post-booster repertoires contained most primary-vaccination clones again (about 95% CD4, 85% to 90% CD8). Though it reached lower strength, the secondary response hit its peak faster, day 5 versus 15. A small proportion of clonotypes was detected in both the CD4 and CD8 compartments. Contamination of FACS-sorted repertoires by abundant clonotypes from the bulk population could occur.

This clonotype was seen repeatedly, ten times or more. Antigen unknown. TCRdb processed the 5' RACE reads anew with MiXCR; each CDR3 protein has one entry. Counted here are about 240,000 distinct CDR3 sequences, less than 9% occurring once; the ten biggest clones make up approximately 0.85%. The sequence came from a man under 40 who received the YFV17D yellow fever vaccine. This sequence joins TRBV20-1 and TRBJ2-3; TRBD1 might be the D (5 bases). The specimen was CD4+ T cells sorted from PBMCs, collected 15 days after the yellow fever booster vaccination. The CDR3 sequence: CSAGEGATDTQYF. The CDR3 DNA sequence: TGCAGTGCTGGTGAAGGGGCCACAGATACGCAGTATTTT.